The 20 T cell receptor beta chains presented below share a single source sample, sequenced in a study of response to subunit inactivated influenza vaccine. TCRdb passed the RT-PCR reads through MiXCR, listing each CDR3 protein once. The table lists about 540,000 distinct CDR3 sequences, under 30% of them singletons. The same data also contributed to another study, on T cells expressing NK-cell markers. This second study notes: Libraries used 5'RACE template switching adding universal primer site and UMIs.

The starting material was CD4+ T cells sorted from PBMCs, obtained approximately 12 days after vaccination. The receptors come from a man aged 45-60 years who received an inactivated influenza vaccine.

There are a few counts of this clonotype. The genes are TRBV28 and TRBJ2-7, with 7 positions matching TRBD2. V was clipped by 9 bases and J by 2 bases; unmatched bases: 13. Germline CDR1 reads MDHEN; CDR2 reads SYDVKM. The CDR3 sequence is 15 residues long. The CDR3 is CASHSPGAGTYEQYF. The CDR3 nucleotides read TGTGCCAGTCATTCCCCGGGAGCGGGGACCTACGAGCAGTACTTC.

The V and J genes are TRBV12-3 or TRBV12-4 and TRBJ1-4; D is uncertain. V shed 6 bases and J shed 6 bases, with 11 bases lying between them. This CDR3 contains 13 residues. CDR3 DNA sequence: TGTGCCAGCAGCACCAATGTGGATGAAAAACTGTTTTTT. Its translation: CASSTNVDEKLFF.

The CDR3 nucleotides are TGTGCCAGCAGCTTAAGAGGGGTTCCAGATACGCAGTATTTT. Protein: CASSLRGVPDTQYF. J is TRBJ2-3 and V is TRBV7-2; D may match TRBD1 or TRBD2 (5 bases each). V was pared by 2 bases and J by 4 bases, with 10 bases between. The CDR3 extends over 14 amino acids. CDR1 SGHTA and CDR2 FQGNSA come from the germline V gene.

V and J are TRBV9 and TRBJ2-7; 8 positions agree with TRBD1. J was trimmed by 2 bases and V by 2 bases; bases with no gene match: 6. CDR1 and CDR2 from the germline V gene are SGDLS and YYNGEE. The CDR3 totals 15 residues. This chain's CDR3 is CASSVGQGNTYEQYF. CDR3 nucleotides: TGTGCCAGCAGCGTCGGACAGGGAAACACCTACGAGCAGTACTTC.

V and J are TRBV13 and TRBJ2-1; 16 nucleotides line up with TRBD2. CDR1 is PRHDT, CDR2 FYEKMQ, per germline (reference sequence). J was trimmed by 5 bases and V by 5 bases; bases with no gene match: 12. This CDR3 comprises 19 residues. CDR3 nucleotides: TGTGCCAGCAGCCCCCCAATAGGGACTAGCGGGAGGGACAACAATGAGCAGTTCTTC. It encodes CASSPPIGTSGRDNNEQFF.

This chain uses TRBV27 with TRBJ1-2; D is possibly TRBD1 (6 bases). V dropped 1 base and J dropped 6 bases, with 15 bases sitting between them. CDR1 and CDR2 from the germline V gene are MNHEY and SMNVEV (reference sequence). The CDR3 is made up of 15 amino acids. CDR3 sequence reads: CASSLLSGAHHGYTF. CDR3 DNA: TGTGCCAGCAGTTTATTATCGGGGGCCCACCATGGCTACACCTTC.

This clonotype was detected a few times. The rearrangement joins TRBV10-3 to TRBJ1-1, with D perhaps matching TRBD1 (5 bases). Germline lookup yields CDR1 ENHRY and CDR2 SYGVKD. The V and J ends lost 2 bases and 0 bases respectively, with 7 bases between them. This CDR3 spans 14 amino acids. In DNA form, the CDR3 reads TGTGCCATCAGTGAGAGGGGAATGAACACTGAAGCTTTCTTT. Protein: CAISERGMNTEAFF.

This clonotype turned up a few times. The chain couples TRBV7-9 to TRBJ2-1; a weak D match, TRBD2 (6 bases). The CDR3 runs 14 residues. Germline loops: CDR1 SEHNR, CDR2 FQNEAQ (reference sequence). Trimming pared 5 bases from V and 6 bases from J, leaving 14 bases between. The CDR3, as DNA: TGTGCCAGCAGCCCCTCGGGAGCGGCCAATGAGCAGTTCTTC. Translating gives CASSPSGAANEQFF.

There are a few counts of this clonotype. This chain links TRBV20-1 with TRBJ1-2; 9 nucleotides line up with TRBD1. Per germline, CDR1 DFQATT and CDR2 SNEGSKA (reference sequence). J gave up 2 bases and V 6 bases, and 7 bases lay outside the gene matches. This CDR3 spans 14 amino acids. CDR3 loop: CSAAQGAVNYGYTF. DNA for the CDR3: TGCAGTGCGGCACAGGGGGCGGTAAACTATGGCTACACCTTC.

The chain links TRBV10-3 to TRBJ2-7; 11 bases are a match to TRBD2. Looked up from germline, CDR1 is ENHRY and CDR2 is SYGVKD. The CDR3 is 18 residues long. J gave up 6 bases and V 0 bases, and 13 bases lay outside the gene matches. The DNA of the CDR3 is TGTGCCATCAGTGAGTCGGTGGTAGCGGGGGGGCAGCGAAGCGAGCAGTACTTC. Its translation is CAISESVVAGGQRSEQYF.

This clonotype was seen more than once but under ten times. The CDR3 protein is CASTTGGSSSTDTQYF. In DNA form, the CDR3 reads TGTGCCAGCACCACTGGCGGGAGCTCTAGCACAGATACGCAGTATTTT. This chain links TRBV6-1 with TRBJ2-3, with 7 bases matching TRBD2. The germline CDR1 and CDR2 sequences are MNHNS and SASEGT. The CDR3 totals 16 residues. V was clipped by 7 bases and J by 0 bases; unmatched bases: 10.

Only a few counts were recorded for this clonotype. CDR3 DNA sequence: TGTGCCAGCAGTGGGACTAGCAATGAGCAGTTCTTC. This codes for CASSGTSNEQFF. The chain employs TRBV2 and TRBJ2-1; 7 bases line up with TRBD2. V was pared by 4 bases and J by 6 bases, with 0 bases of the junction left unmatched. This CDR3 has 12 residues. The germline V gene has CDR1 SNHLY and CDR2 FYNNEI.

Only a few counts were recorded for this clonotype. The chain joins TRBV10-3 to TRBJ1-4, with TRBD1 as a possible D gene (6 bases). The CDR3 runs 15 residues. Trimming cost V 3 bases and J 5 bases, with 13 bases left between them. Germline values: CDR1 ENHRY, CDR2 SYGVKD. CDR3 sequence reads: CAISDSQGVNEKLFF. The DNA for the CDR3 is TGTGCCATCAGTGATTCACAGGGTGTAAATGAAAAACTGTTTTTT.

CDR3 nucleotide sequence: TGTGCCAGCAGCTTAGCGGACATCGATGGCTACACCTTC. It specifies CASSLADIDGYTF. This chain uses TRBV7-9 with TRBJ1-2, with D possibly being TRBD1 (5 bases). This CDR3 has 13 amino acids. Between the trimmed V and J ends, which lost 0 bases and 6 bases, there was a span of 8 bases. Germline V lookup: CDR1 SEHNR, CDR2 FQNEAQ (reference sequence). Full variable domain (outside the CDR3, taken from reference TRBV7-9 and TRBJ1-2): DTGVSQNPRHKITKRGQNVTFRCDPISEHNRLYWYRQTLGQGPEFLTYFQNEAQLEKSRLLSDRFSAERPKGSFSTLEIQRTEQGDSAMYLCASSLADIDGYTFGSGTRLTVV.

This clonotype has a handful of counts. The chain recombines TRBV11-2 with TRBJ1-1; no clear D. CDR1 and CDR2 from the germline V gene are SGHAT and FQNNGV. V was shortened by 1 base and J by 1 base, with 10 bases between the two germline ends. The CDR3 totals 15 residues. As DNA, the CDR3 is TGTGCCAGCAGCTTAGCCCCTTGGCAGAACACTGAAGCTTTCTTT. It codes for CASSLAPWQNTEAFF.

Only a few counts were recorded for this clonotype. V and J are TRBV10-3 and TRBJ2-5, with D perhaps TRBD2 (5 bases). Germline CDR1 and CDR2: ENHRY and SYGVKD. The CDR3 has 15 residues. Trimming pared 6 bases from V and 4 bases from J, leaving 18 bases between. CDR3: CAIRDGLNEGETQYF. The CDR3 DNA reads as TGTGCCATCAGGGATGGACTTAATGAGGGAGAGACCCAGTACTTC.

The CDR3 sequence: CASSPPGSEDTQYF. The DNA of the CDR3 is TGTGCCAGCAGCCCCCCTGGGTCAGAAGATACGCAGTATTTT. The chain uses TRBV28 and TRBJ2-3; D gene uncertain. The CDR3 spans 14 residues. Germline V gene sequence: CDR1 MDHEN, CDR2 SYDVKM. The ends were cut back, 6 bases at V and 5 bases at J, with 15 bases in the middle. Looking up the rest from reference TRBV28 and TRBJ2-3 gives the full variable domain: DVKVTQSSRYLVKRTGEKVFLECVQDMDHENMFWYRQDPGLGLRLIYFSYDVKMKEKGDIPEGYSVSREKKERFSLILESASTNQTSMYLCASSPPGSEDTQYFGPGTRLTVL.

The V gene is TRBV7-2, the J gene TRBJ2-5; 8 bases line up with TRBD2. Trimming at V came to 1 base and at J to 1 base, leaving 5 bases not matched to a gene. The CDR3 length is 16 residues. Germline CDR1 reads SGHTA; CDR2 reads FQGNSA. The CDR3 protein is CASSLGLAGIQETQYF. CDR3 coding DNA: TGTGCCAGCAGCTTAGGCCTAGCGGGTATCCAAGAGACCCAGTACTTC.

This clonotype showed up just a few times. This chain links TRBV12-3 or TRBV12-4 with TRBJ2-1, with D hard to call. CDR3 length: 13 amino acids. V lost 7 bases and J 2 bases, leaving 9 bases between the germline ends. Here the CDR3 DNA reads TGTGCCAGCAAGGTAGAGGCCTACAATGAGCAGTTCTTC. The encoded protein is CASKVEAYNEQFF.

The rearrangement links TRBV25-1 to TRBJ2-7, with D possibly being TRBD2 (6 bases). Germline V lookup: CDR1 MGHDK, CDR2 SYGVNS. The CDR3 is 14 residues long. With 2 bases removed from V and 7 bases from J, the gap between germline ends came to 15 bases. The CDR3 DNA sequence: TGTGCCAGCAGTGAAAGTGGGCTAGCGCAAGAGCAGTACTTC. It encodes CASSESGLAQEQYF.